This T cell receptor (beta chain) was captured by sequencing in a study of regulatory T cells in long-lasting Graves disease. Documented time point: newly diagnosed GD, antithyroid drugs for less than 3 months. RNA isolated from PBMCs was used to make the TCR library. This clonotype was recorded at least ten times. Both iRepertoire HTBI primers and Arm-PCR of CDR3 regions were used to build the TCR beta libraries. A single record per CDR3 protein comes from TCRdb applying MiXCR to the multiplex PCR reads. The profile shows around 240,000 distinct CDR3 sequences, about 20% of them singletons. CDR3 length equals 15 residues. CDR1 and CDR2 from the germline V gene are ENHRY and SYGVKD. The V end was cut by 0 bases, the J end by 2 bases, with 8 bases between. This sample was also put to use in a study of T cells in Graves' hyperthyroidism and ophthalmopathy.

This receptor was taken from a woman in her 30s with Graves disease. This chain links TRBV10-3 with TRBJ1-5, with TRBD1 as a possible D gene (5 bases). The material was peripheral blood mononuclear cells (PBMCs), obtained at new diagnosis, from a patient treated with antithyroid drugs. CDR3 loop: CAISESGTGNQPQHF. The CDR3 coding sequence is TGTGCCATCAGTGAGTCGGGGACTGGCAATCAGCCCCAGCATTTT.